These 15 T cell receptor beta chains were sequenced from one sample in a study of Ad26.COV2.S vaccination and SARS-CoV-2 variants. Treatment meaning: 15 to 20 received Ad26.COV2.S at low or high dose, single or two shots; about 5 received placebo; per-sample allocation not given. Each sample was drawn 63 days after the first injection (of vaccine or placebo). Sequencing used immunoSEQ multiplex PCR; TCRdb keeps in-frame clones, though not all of them. The sample shows about 400,000 clones, roughly four fifths of them seen only once. The sequences come from peripheral blood, collected in a trial of Ad26.COV2.S vaccine versus placebo. The receptor source for this set is a person aged 18-60 years who received the Ad26.COV2.S COVID-19 vaccine or a placebo.

V is TRBV4-3 and J is TRBJ2-2, with TRBD2 identical over 10 bases. The CDR3 loop spans 17 amino acids. Germline trimming cut 4 bases from V and 5 bases from J; bases unmatched to any gene: 10. Germline CDR1 is LGHNA and CDR2 is YSLEER. This CDR3 reads CASSLRLAGTRTGELFF. CDR3 nucleotide sequence: TGCGCCAGCAGCCTGAGACTAGCGGGCACGAGGACCGGGGAGCTGTTTTTT.

The chain has TRBV2 and TRBJ1-5; no firm D call. Germline values: CDR1 SNHLY, CDR2 FYNNEI. There are 12 residues in the CDR3. V lost 3 bases and J lost 5, with 5 bases in between. The CDR3 here is CASSDRDQPQHF. DNA for the CDR3: TGTGCCAGCAGTGATAGAGATCAGCCCCAGCATTTT.

The CDR3 here is CAISKGQGGNQPQHF. CDR3 bases: TGTGCCATCAGCAAGGGACAGGGGGGCAATCAGCCCCAGCATTTT. The chain uses TRBV10-3 and TRBJ1-5, with 11 positions matching TRBD1. The CDR3 consists of 15 residues. The V segment lost 6 bases and the J segment 2 bases; nucleotides outside the gene matches: 3. Germline V gene lookup returns CDR1 ENHRY and CDR2 SYGVKD.

This sequence joins TRBV21-1 and TRBJ2-5. TRBV21-1 is recorded as a pseudogene. The CDR3 contains 10 residues. This chain's CDR3 is CASSQETQYF. Written as DNA, the CDR3 is TGTGCCAGCAGCCAAGAGACCCAGTACTTC.

The gene calls are TRBV2 and TRBJ1-6; D is ambiguous. The CDR3 runs to 14 residues. Trimming took off 5 bases at V and 7 bases at J, with 12 bases between the two ends. From germline, CDR1 is SNHLY and CDR2 FYNNEI. The CDR3 nucleotides are TGTGCCAGCAGTCGGACGGCGGAGAATTCACCCCTCCACTTT. Encoded protein: CASSRTAENSPLHF.

This clone appeared a few times. The chain employs TRBV5-1 and TRBJ2-3, with D perhaps given as TRBD1 or TRBD2 (5 bases each). The CDR3 loop spans 14 amino acids. Germline V gene lookup returns CDR1 SGHRS and CDR2 YFSETQ. V lost 3 bases to trimming and J lost 6 bases, with 14 bases between them. The CDR3 nucleotides read TGCGCCAGCAGCTCGGGGCCAGGTCAGGATACGCAGTATTTT. Translating gives CASSSGPGQDTQYF.

The chain couples TRBV9 to TRBJ2-1; weak D call: TRBD2 (6 bases). The CDR3 runs 15 residues. V was clipped by 0 bases and J by 8 bases, with 15 bases between them. Germline assignment: CDR1 SGDLS and CDR2 YYNGEE. The CDR3 DNA follows: TGTGCCAGCAGCGTAGAGCGGGTCCCCCTCGATGAGCAGTTCTTC. Translating gives CASSVERVPLDEQFF.

This sequence joins TRBV18 and TRBJ1-2; tentative D call: TRBD1 (5 bases). The CDR3 length is 14 residues. Deletions cut 6 bases from V and 8 bases from J, with 19 bases between. CDR1 is KGHSH, CDR2 LQKENI, per germline. In DNA, the CDR3 is TGTGCCAGCTCGCCGGAAGACAGAGCGAGGGGCTACACCTTC. Translating it yields CASSPEDRARGYTF.

J is TRBJ2-7 and V is TRBV27, with a possible D match to TRBD2 (6 bases). V lost 5 bases and J 6 bases, leaving 17 bases between the germline ends. The CDR3 is 14 amino acids. Germline CDR1 is MNHEY and CDR2 is SMNVEV (reference sequence). Here the CDR3 reads CASSLPSGALEQYF. In DNA, the CDR3 is TGTGCCAGCAGTCTACCGTCGGGAGCTCTCGAGCAGTACTTC.

V gene TRBV2 combines with J gene TRBJ2-4; D remains unclear. This CDR3 has 16 residues. The germline V gene encodes CDR1 SNHLY and CDR2 FYNNEI. V lost 6 bases and J lost 0, with 15 bases in between. CDR3: CASSLPSGLAKNIQYF. CDR3 bases: TGTGCCAGCAGCTTACCCAGTGGGCTAGCCAAAAACATTCAGTACTTC. The whole variable domain, remainder taken from reference TRBV2 and TRBJ2-4, is EPEVTQTPSHQVTQMGQEVILRCVPISNHLYFYWYRQILGQKVEFLVSFYNNEISEKSEIFDDQFSVERPDGSNFTLKIRSTKLEDSAMYFCASSLPSGLAKNIQYFGAGTRLSVL.

This clone was observed a few times. The chain couples TRBV25-1 to TRBJ2-7; unclear D gene. V lost 6 bases to trimming and J lost 4 bases, with 16 bases between them. Per the germline V gene, CDR1 is MGHDK and CDR2 is SYGVNS. The CDR3 is made up of 14 amino acids. The CDR3 DNA is TGTGCCAGCAGCCTTGGGTTTGGATGGTACGAGCAGTACTTC. Translation gives CASSLGFGWYEQYF.

This rearrangement joins TRBV5-4 to TRBJ1-4, with TRBD1 identical over 10 bases. This CDR3 region has 16 residues. Losses at the gene ends were 2 bases for V and 5 bases for J; bases not matched to a gene: 6. In germline, CDR1 is SGHNT, CDR2 YYREEE (reference sequence). The CDR3 bases are TGTGCCAGCAGCTTAGCGACAGGGGGCCGCAATGAAAAACTGTTTTTT. It encodes CASSLATGGRNEKLFF.

The chain has TRBV7-2 and TRBJ1-1, with TRBD1 as a possible D gene (6 bases). V lost 4 bases, J lost 4 bases, and 10 bases lay in between. There are 13 residues in the CDR3. CDR1 and CDR2 from the germline V gene are SGHTA and FQGNSA. The CDR3 coding sequence is TGTGCCAGCAGCTCACAGGGAGGCACTGAAGCTTTCTTT. It yields the protein CASSSQGGTEAFF.

This clone was observed once. The J gene is TRBJ2-2, the V gene TRBV5-1, with D possibly being TRBD2 (6 bases). CDR3 length: 13 amino acids. V lost 0 bases to trimming and J lost 9 bases, with 9 bases between them. Germline V gene lookup returns CDR1 SGHRS and CDR2 YFSETQ. CDR3 sequence (DNA): TGCGCCAGCAGCTTGGCGGGAGTCCGGGAGCTGTTTTTT. Translating gives CASSLAGVRELFF.

The chain carries TRBV18 and TRBJ2-2; D unresolved. Trimming removed 8 bases at V and 2 bases at J, with 15 bases between. Germline loops: CDR1 KGHSH, CDR2 LQKENI. The CDR3 is 15 amino acids. This chain's CDR3 is CASPGRSINTGELFF. The CDR3, as DNA: TGTGCCAGCCCGGGCAGGTCGATAAACACCGGGGAGCTGTTTTTT.